Below are 19 T cell receptor beta chains sequenced from a single sample in a study of post-analysis software for immune sequencing data. Which antigens these TCRs recognize remains unknown. Whole-study results and caveats: Patients had higher frequencies than controls of about 5 TRBV segments, including TRBV5-6, TRBV5-1 and TRBV20-1.

Unique molecular identifiers were built into the TCR beta cDNA libraries. Each CDR3 protein gets one entry after TCRdb re-called the PCR reads with MiXCR. The sample includes 750,000 to 950,000 distinct CDR3 sequences, roughly 50% seen only once; the top ten take about 4.8%. Sample: blood. All receptors come from a girl aged 10 to 17 with multiple sclerosis.

The V gene is TRBV14, the J gene TRBJ2-1; no clear D gene. The CDR3 covers 11 residues. The V gene's germline CDR1 is SGHDN and CDR2 FVKESK. V gave up 4 bases and J gave up 8 bases, with 6 bases separating them. The CDR3 DNA reads TGTGCCAGCAGCCTAACCTATGAGCAGTTCTTC. Residues: CASSLTYEQFF.

The chain recombines TRBV7-8 with TRBJ2-1; possible D gene TRBD1, 7 bases. The CDR3 is 15 residues long. Looked up from germline, CDR1 is SGHVS and CDR2 is FQNEAQ. The germline V and J ends were trimmed by 5 bases and 10 bases, with 21 bases remaining between them. The CDR3 nucleotides read TGTGCCAGCAGCCCCCAGGGGGGTATCGGAATGGAGCAGTTCTTC. Translated: CASSPQGGIGMEQFF.

This clonotype occurred a few times. V gene TRBV29-1 combines with J gene TRBJ2-4, with TRBD1 as a possible D gene (6 bases). The germline CDR1 and CDR2 sequences are SQVTM and ANQGSEA. The CDR3 totals 14 residues. The ends were cut back, 6 bases at V and 0 bases at J, with 12 bases in the middle. In DNA form, the CDR3 reads TGCAGCGTGTCGGGACACCTAGCCAAAAACATTCAGTACTTC. This sequence encodes CSVSGHLAKNIQYF.

This clonotype has just a few counts. The chain combines TRBV7-8 with TRBJ2-5; weak D call: TRBD1 (5 bases). The DNA end is a closer match to TRBJ2-7, so the J assignment may be wrong. In germline, CDR1 is SGHVS, CDR2 FQNEAQ. The CDR3 runs 15 residues. CDR3 region: CASSSLGDQPLEQYF. CDR3 DNA sequence: TGTGCCAGCAGCTCCCTAGGGGATCAACCCCTCGAGCAGTACTTC.

This clonotype was recorded at least ten times. The V call is TRBV29-1, the J call TRBJ2-3; the D is unclear. The length of the CDR3 is 14 residues. From germline, CDR1 is SQVTM and CDR2 ANQGSEA. V was pared by 3 bases and J by 0 bases, with 10 bases between. The CDR3 protein is CSVDGVSSTDTQYF. DNA of the CDR3: TGCAGCGTTGATGGCGTTTCTAGCACAGATACGCAGTATTTT.

The CDR3 sequence is CSARRLSSYEQYF. In DNA form, the CDR3 reads TGCAGTGCTAGAAGACTCTCCTCCTACGAGCAGTACTTC. V is TRBV20-1 and J is TRBJ2-7; D uncertain. The CDR3 loop spans 13 amino acids. Germline assignment: CDR1 DFQATT and CDR2 SNEGSKA (reference sequence). The V end lost 2 bases, the J end lost 0 bases, and 8 bases lay between the germline ends.

The rearrangement links TRBV10-3 to TRBJ2-1, with D possibly being TRBD2 (6 bases). V shed 2 bases and J shed 8 bases, with 16 bases lying between them. This CDR3 spans 15 amino acids. The germline CDR1 and CDR2 sequences are ENHRY and SYGVKD. CDR3 region: CAISEKLALIDEQFF. The CDR3 DNA is TGTGCCATCAGTGAGAAGCTAGCGCTGATCGATGAGCAGTTCTTC.

The V call is TRBV7-2, the J call TRBJ2-7; 9 bases are a match to TRBD1. This CDR3 has 15 amino acids. Trimming removed 5 bases from V and 2 bases from J; junction bases left unmatched: 7. CDR1 is SGHTA, CDR2 FQGNSA, per germline. The CDR3 DNA sequence: TGTGCCAGCAGCACAGCCGGGACAGGGACCTACGAGCAGTACTTC. As protein: CASSTAGTGTYEQYF.

V usage is TRBV7-9 and J usage is TRBJ2-1; 9 positions match TRBD1. The CDR3 length is 14 residues. Trimming removed 5 bases from V and 7 bases from J; junction bases left unmatched: 6. Germline CDR1 reads SEHNR; CDR2 reads FQNEAQ (reference sequence). In nucleotides, the CDR3 is TGTGCCAGCAGCGCGGGACAGGGAGATAATGAGCAGTTCTTC. Its protein product is CASSAGQGDNEQFF.

J is TRBJ1-2 and V is TRBV9; no reliable D call. The germline V and J ends were trimmed by 3 bases and 4 bases, with 16 bases remaining between them. This CDR3 spans 15 amino acids. CDR1 and CDR2 from the germline V gene are SGDLS and YYNGEE. The CDR3 DNA reads as TGTGCCAGCAGCGCACTGCGGGGTCCTCTCTATGGCTACACCTTC. Translation: CASSALRGPLYGYTF.

The chain is built from TRBV30 and TRBJ1-6; the match to TRBD1 covers 7 bases. The CDR3 spans 14 residues. Germline V gives CDR1 GTSNPN, CDR2 SVGIG (reference sequence). The J segment lost 8 bases and the V segment lost 2 bases, leaving 6 bases of the junction unmatched. CDR3: CAWSIEGAHSPLHF. DNA for the CDR3: TGTGCCTGGAGTATAGAGGGGGCTCATTCACCCCTCCACTTT.

This clonotype has only a few counts. The CDR3 loop reads CSVDLKLMNEQFF. The CDR3 nucleotides are TGCAGCGTGGACCTCAAATTAATGAATGAGCAGTTCTTC. V is TRBV29-1 and J is TRBJ2-1, with no clear D. The V end was cut by 6 bases, the J end by 7 bases, with 16 bases between. The germline V gene encodes CDR1 SQVTM and CDR2 ANQGSEA. The CDR3 runs 13 residues.

This clonotype was counted between two and nine times. The chain's CDR3 is CASSHQQAGGANVLTF. DNA for the CDR3: TGTGCCAGCAGCCACCAACAGGCCGGTGGGGCCAACGTCCTGACTTTC. The chain carries TRBV11-1 and TRBJ2-6; D possibly corresponds to TRBD1 (5 bases). The CDR3 consists of 16 residues. V lost 5 bases and J 3 bases, leaving 14 bases between the germline ends. Germline V gene lookup returns CDR1 SGHAT and CDR2 FQDESV (reference sequence).

The rearrangement joins TRBV7-3 to TRBJ1-2; D may be TRBD1 (5 bases). Germline V gives CDR1 SGHTA, CDR2 FQGTGA. V dropped 0 bases and J dropped 4 bases, with 9 bases sitting between them. This CDR3 contains 14 residues. Written as DNA, the CDR3 is TGTGCCAGCAGCTTAACCCCGGGGGGCTATGGCTACACCTTC. Its protein is CASSLTPGGYGYTF.

V and J are TRBV10-3 and TRBJ1-5; TRBD1 agrees at 8 bases. The junction had 10 bases not matched to a gene; V was cut back by 3 bases and J by 6 bases. The germline CDR1 and CDR2 sequences are ENHRY and SYGVKD. The CDR3 spans 16 residues. CDR3 protein: CAISEGSGGAGQPQHF. CDR3 nucleotides: TGTGCCATCAGTGAAGGGTCAGGGGGCGCAGGTCAGCCCCAGCATTTT.

The chain uses TRBV6-5 and TRBJ1-2; D might be TRBD1 (5 bases). Trimming stripped 7 bases from V and 2 bases from J, with 14 bases between. CDR1 MNHEY and CDR2 SVGAGI come from the germline V gene. The CDR3 runs to 14 residues. The CDR3 loop is CASTDTRTNYGYTF. As DNA, the CDR3 is TGTGCCAGCACTGATACAAGGACAAACTATGGCTACACCTTC.

This clonotype came up a few times. The gene calls are TRBV4-2 and TRBJ2-5; TRBD2 matches at 8 bases. Trimming at V came to 1 base and at J to 3 bases, leaving 10 bases not matched to a gene. There are 17 residues in the CDR3. Per germline, CDR1 LGHNA and CDR2 YNFKEQ. The CDR3 here is CASSQARTGGGKETQYF. For the CDR3, the DNA is TGTGCCAGCAGCCAAGCGAGAACGGGGGGGGGCAAAGAGACCCAGTACTTC.

The V gene is TRBV12-3 or TRBV12-4, the J gene TRBJ1-1, with a possible D match to TRBD1 (5 bases). The CDR3 is made up of 18 amino acids. The V gene lost 3 bases and the J gene lost 8 bases, with 28 bases spanning the gap. The CDR3 region has the DNA TGTGCCAGCAGTTTTGGGGCAGGGCGAGGAATACCCGAGATGGAAGCTTTCTTT. Translating gives CASSFGAGRGIPEMEAFF.

The V call is TRBV5-1, the J call TRBJ2-7; D is unclear. Matching the DNA end better, TRBJ2-5 makes the J call doubtful. This CDR3 is built from 16 residues. CDR1 is SGHRS and CDR2 is YFSETQ in the germline V gene. The CDR3 sequence is CASSLSDLGDGETQYF. Here the CDR3 DNA reads TGCGCCAGCAGCTTGTCGGACCTTGGGGATGGAGAGACCCAGTACTTC.